This TCR beta chain was retrieved from a study of shared clonotypes between healthy human individuals. CDR1 is MDHEN and CDR2 is SYDVKM in the germline V gene. With 3 bases clipped from V and 7 bases from J, the junction kept 14 bases outside the gene matches. CDR3 length equals 17 residues. The assay was carried out at the deep level. Authors' processing steps: Junction-only immunoSEQ sequences carried no quality scores, so filtering differed. Repertoires were generated with immunoSEQ multiplex PCR, while TCRdb's copy carries only in-frame clones and drops some. The D gene and trimming were derived from the DNA, and the V and J assignments and clone size from that table. Here the sample spans some 550,000 clones, less than 98% being singletons. This clone was detected only once. Its target is unknown. Points from the study as a whole: The study found about 5% of naive CD4 clonotypes shared across several donors. The study generally estimated greater richness for naive than memory subsets.

This sequence joins TRBV28 and TRBJ1-2; 10 positions agree with TRBD1. Sequences were obtained from naive CD4+ T cells sorted from blood. Subset given: CD45RA+ positively selected. This clonotype was obtained from a young woman in good health. Here the CDR3 reads CASSFPDGTGENFGYTF. The CDR3 DNA reads TGTGCCAGCAGTTTCCCCGACGGGACAGGGGAGAATTTTGGCTACACCTTC.